This TCR beta chain was found in a study of T cells after yellow fever vaccination. In the study overall: Fractions with few cells were prepared using SMART-Seq v4 Ultra Low Input.

There are a few counts of this clonotype. The germline V gene has CDR1 LGHNA and CDR2 YSLEER. Deletions cut 1 base from V and 2 bases from J, with 15 bases between. This CDR3 has 17 amino acids. Generation of TCR cDNA used 5'RACE template switching (which added a universal primer site and UMIs). TCRdb re-analysed the 5' RACE reads in MiXCR, keeping a single row per CDR3 protein. The data show some 120,000 distinct CDR3 sequences, 13% to 15% seen once. Sequences were derived from CD8+ T cells sorted from PBMCs, sampled 5 days after the yellow fever booster vaccination. The sequence came from a man between 18 and 35 years old who received the YFV17D yellow fever vaccine. V is TRBV4-3 and J is TRBJ1-5; D uncertain. The CDR3 region is CASSQGIGDWGNQPQHF. The DNA of the CDR3 is TGCGCCAGCAGCCAAGGTATCGGTGATTGGGGCAATCAGCCCCAGCATTTT.